These T cell receptor beta chains were read from a single sample in a study of blood T cell repertoires in COVID-19. Generated by immunoSEQ multiplex PCR, the TCRdb table keeps only in-frame clones and is missing some. Among around 90,000 clones listed, about 81% were seen once. Sample: peripheral blood. The receptors were sampled from a human donor in a cohort sampled during active COVID-19. Each CDR3 is given with its conserved first and last residue. Clone size is given for some rows only: seen once, a few or many times, or a class if the clone is expanded.

CDR3,V,size
CASSPNSRASYGYTF,TRBV4-3,NA
CASSLDRAEQYF,TRBV11-2,NA
CASSSTGGYGYTF,TRBV5-1,NA
CASSYFRDRGSEAFF,TRBV6-5,NA
CASSQAHPPEPGQTGGEQYF,TRBV4-3,NA
CASSPRGLTNTEAFF,TRBV6-5,NA
CASSRETSMRADTQYF,TRBV7-8,NA
CASSEARDQQPQHF,TRBV2,NA
CASSIRDSELEQYF,TRBV19,NA
CASSKKSWDPGNYEQYF,TRBV19,once
CASSYGQGEYNEQFF,TRBV7-2,NA
CAWSGGTKQFF,TRBV30,NA
CASSRDRASEQYF,TRBV27,NA
CASSSYRQVNYGYTF,TRBV6-5,NA
CASSDSGQLYGYTF,TRBV6-2/TRBV6-3,once
CASSQNRGNTEAFF,TRBV7-6,NA
CASSKQGNTDTQYF,TRBV19,NA
CASSRTSFSDTQYF,TRBV9,NA
CASSWTASTDTQYF,TRBV9,NA
CASSQATSTGKTQYF,TRBV4-2,NA
CASSIRTSGSAEQFF,TRBV19,NA
CASPGIYEQYF,TRBV21-1,NA
CASSLDGTYGNNEQFF,TRBV5-1,NA
CASSLWGGSYEQYF,TRBV5-1,few
CASSPGQRETQYF,TRBV18,NA
CASRGQENTEAFF,TRBV28,once
CASSAGVGYGYTF,TRBV11-2,NA
CASRYTGTGGFNTEAFF,TRBV7-2,NA
CASSLVWGQAEAFF,TRBV11-2,NA
CASLARGHSPLHF,TRBV2,NA
CASSLVGAGANVLTF,TRBV7-9,once
CASSSSLAGGSYNEQFF,TRBV6-2/TRBV6-3,NA
CASSTRALHYEQYF,TRBV5-8,NA
CASSLLTGSMGNTIYF,TRBV5-6,NA
CASSLGTGGTEAFF,TRBV27,few
CASSVVPLQGAGEDTQYF,TRBV9,NA
CASSQYRTGSGYTF,TRBV3-1/TRBV3-2,NA
CASRQGGSPLHF,TRBV6-5,NA
CASSLIPTGFGGLNYGYTF,TRBV11-2,NA
CASSDSGRSPYGYTF,TRBV2,NA
CASSSITGLFYGYTF,TRBV27,NA
CASSSVTNPPYNEQFF,TRBV11-3,few
CASNPTGRDYGYTF,TRBV28,NA
CASSGSGTGATDTQYF,TRBV6-1,NA
CASSSSGYYGYTF,TRBV12-3/TRBV12-4,once
CASSQVDSAEQYF,TRBV14,NA
CASSLGAGYGYTF,TRBV7-9,NA
CASSPDRGSKGYTF,TRBV6-5,NA
CSARLAYEQFF,TRBV20-1,NA
CASSHRTGQETQYF,TRBV3-1/TRBV3-2,NA
CASSYRAMGGYTF,TRBV2,NA